Following are 32 T cell receptor beta chains from one sample sequenced in a study of graft-versus-host responses after intestinal transplantation. For these TCRs, the target antigens are not known. The method was immunoSEQ multiplex PCR; TCRdb's version includes in-frame clones alone and lacks a portion of them. Among about 130,000 clones listed, about 93% were seen once. The starting material was unstimulated CD4+ T cells sorted from spleen or lymph node cells, obtained before intestinal transplant. These receptors originate from a human donor who received an intestinal transplant.

The chain has TRBV6-4 and TRBJ2-2; D not resolved. Germline CDR1 is MRHNA and CDR2 is SNTAGT. The V gene lost 6 bases and the J gene lost 5 bases, with 10 bases spanning the gap. CDR3 length: 13 amino acids. CDR3 amino acids: CASRLSGTGELFF. As DNA, the CDR3 is TGTGCCAGCAGGCTTAGTGGGACCGGGGAGCTGTTTTTT.

V and J are TRBV10-1 and TRBJ2-1; 7 bases map to TRBD1. The CDR3 contains 13 residues. V gave up 4 bases and J gave up 13 bases; unmatched junction bases: 10. Germline CDR1 WNHNN, CDR2 SYGVQD (reference sequence). The CDR3, as DNA: TGCGCCAGCAGTGGATTCGACAGGGAATACCAGTTCTTC. Its protein product is CASSGFDREYQFF.

With respect to this clone: Other DNA sequences within the sample encode an identical CDR3. The V call is TRBV9, the J call TRBJ2-7; 12 positions match TRBD1. The V gene's germline CDR1 is SGDLS and CDR2 YYNGEE. V gave up 4 bases and J gave up 4 bases; unmatched junction bases: 3. There are 14 residues in the CDR3. CDR3: CASSPGQGAYEQYF. CDR3 coding DNA: TGTGCCAGCAGCCCGGGACAGGGGGCTTACGAGCAGTACTTC.

The rearrangement uses TRBV18 and TRBJ1-2; D gene uncertain. V lost 1 base to trimming and J lost 0 bases, with 18 bases between them. The CDR3 contains 18 residues. Germline loops: CDR1 KGHSH, CDR2 LQKENI. CDR3 sequence: CASSPRQVGNQANYGYTF. CDR3 in DNA: TGTGCCAGCTCACCACGGCAGGTCGGTAACCAAGCTAACTATGGCTACACCTTC.

In the case of this clone: This specimen includes other DNA sequences encoding the same CDR3. J is TRBJ2-7 and V is TRBV5-1; D remains ambiguous. Trimming left V 4 bases short and J 2 bases short, with 7 bases between. Germline V gene data show CDR1 as SGHRS and CDR2 as YFSETQ. The CDR3 is made up of 12 amino acids. In DNA, the CDR3 is TGCGCCAGCAGCCTGGGAACCTACGAGCAGTACTTC. This encodes CASSLGTYEQYF.

The V and J genes are TRBV19 and TRBJ1-4, with D perhaps TRBD1 (5 bases). V was shortened by 9 bases and J by 4 bases, with 9 bases between the two germline ends. CDR3 length: 12 residues. Germline CDR1 reads LNHDA; CDR2 reads SQIVND (reference sequence). The DNA of the CDR3 is TGTGCCAGCCAGGGTTTTAATGAAAAACTGTTTTTT. Its protein is CASQGFNEKLFF.

V is TRBV7-9 and J is TRBJ2-7; D might be TRBD1 or TRBD2, each matching 5 bases. V lost 5 bases to trimming and J lost 3 bases, with 23 bases between them. Germline V gene sequence: CDR1 SEHNR, CDR2 FQNEAQ (reference sequence). The CDR3 is 17 amino acids. The CDR3 DNA sequence: TGTGCCAGCAGCCCCGGCCGGGTGAGGGGTTTGGACTACGAGCAGTACTTC. It translates to CASSPGRVRGLDYEQYF. Using reference TRBV7-9 and TRBJ2-7 for the parts outside the CDR3, the full variable domain is DTGVSQNPRHKITKRGQNVTFRCDPISEHNRLYWYRQTLGQGPEFLTYFQNEAQLEKSRLLSDRFSAERPKGSFSTLEIQRTEQGDSAMYLCASSPGRVRGLDYEQYFGPGTRLTVT.

The rearrangement uses TRBV19 and TRBJ1-3; no clear D gene. The germline V gene encodes CDR1 LNHDA and CDR2 SQIVND (reference sequence). Trimming cost V 0 bases and J 4 bases, with 13 bases left between them. The CDR3 loop spans 16 amino acids. The DNA for the CDR3 is TGTGCCAGTAGTATAGATCTACGGAGGGCGGGAAACACCATATATTTT. Amino acids: CASSIDLRRAGNTIYF.

This clone showed up just once. V usage is TRBV25-1 and J usage is TRBJ2-3; D possibly corresponds to TRBD2 (5 bases). CDR3 length equals 14 residues. V was trimmed by 3 bases and J by 3 bases, leaving 10 bases between them. Germline-derived CDR1 and CDR2 are MGHDK and SYGVNS. CDR3 nucleotide sequence: TGTGCCAGCAGTGACCCAGGCGGGACAGATACGCAGTATTTT. Its translation is CASSDPGGTDTQYF.

The rearrangement joins TRBV4-2 to TRBJ1-5; D perhaps matches TRBD1 (6 bases). Trimming cost V 4 bases and J 0 bases, with 10 bases left between them. The germline gives CDR1 LGHNA, CDR2 YNFKEQ. The CDR3 is 15 amino acids. The CDR3 DNA reads as TGTGCCAGCAGCCTAGGGGGGAGTAGCAATCAGCCCCAGCATTTT. Translated, it gives CASSLGGSSNQPQHF.

DNA of the CDR3: TGTGCCAGCAATAGGCTCATCACAGATACGCAGTATTTT. It encodes CASNRLITDTQYF. The gene calls are TRBV2 and TRBJ2-3; unclear D gene. CDR1 and CDR2 from the germline V gene are SNHLY and FYNNEI. V was pared by 7 bases and J by 2 bases, with 10 bases between. The CDR3 is 13 amino acids.

In its sample, this clone was seen a few times. The chain uses TRBV7-2 and TRBJ1-5; no definite D call. This CDR3 spans 15 amino acids. Trimming took 1 base from V and 3 from J, leaving 10 bases between them. The V gene's germline CDR1 is SGHTA and CDR2 FQGNSA. In DNA form, the CDR3 reads TGTGCCAGCAGCTTAGTCTTGGGCCTCAATCAGCCCCAGCATTTT. Amino acid sequence: CASSLVLGLNQPQHF.

The chain combines TRBV15 with TRBJ2-1, with a possible D match to TRBD2 (6 bases). Looked up from germline, CDR1 is LNHNV and CDR2 is YYDKDF (reference sequence). The CDR3 sequence is 12 residues long. V lost 8 bases and J lost 5, with 10 bases in between. The CDR3 reads CATRKRDNEQFF. CDR3 sequence (DNA): TGTGCCACCCGGAAGCGGGACAATGAGCAGTTCTTC.

The J gene is TRBJ2-7, the V gene TRBV5-1; 7 nucleotides match TRBD2. CDR1 is SGHRS, CDR2 YFSETQ, per germline. J lost 6 bases, V lost 2 bases, and 11 bases had no gene match. This CDR3 contains 15 residues. CDR3: CASSLRLAEAGEQYF. In DNA form, the CDR3 reads TGCGCCAGCAGCTTAAGACTAGCTGAAGCGGGCGAGCAGTACTTC.

The chain uses TRBV14 and TRBJ1-6; 10 bases fit TRBD1. Losses at the gene ends were 3 bases for V and 7 bases for J; bases not matched to a gene: 6. Germline CDR1 SGHDN, CDR2 FVKESK. This CDR3 contains 16 residues. Here the CDR3 reads CASSHRDRGRNSPLHF. Written as DNA, the CDR3 is TGTGCCAGCAGCCACCGGGACAGGGGTCGAAATTCACCCCTCCACTTT.

V is TRBV27 and J is TRBJ2-5, with TRBD2 as a possible D gene (5 bases). Trimming removed 5 bases from V and 7 bases from J, with 23 bases in between. The CDR3 spans 16 residues. CDR1 MNHEY and CDR2 SMNVEV come from the germline V gene (reference sequence). CDR3 in DNA: TGTGCCAGCAGTGAATCAAGTCCAGCGGTCGGGATGACCCAGTACTTC. Translation: CASSESSPAVGMTQYF.

This clone was found a few times. The rearrangement joins TRBV28 to TRBJ2-1; D unclear. In germline, CDR1 is MDHEN, CDR2 SYDVKM. The CDR3 is 14 amino acids. The V and J ends lost 5 bases and 5 bases respectively, with 13 bases between them. CDR3 bases: TGTGCCAGCAGTCCCCCCCCAGCGCACAATGAGCAGTTCTTC. Protein product: CASSPPPAHNEQFF.

This clone was detected once. The chain is built from TRBV5-1 and TRBJ2-2; TRBD2 aligns across 12 bases. V shed 0 bases, J shed 0 bases, and the junction held 6 bases outside the gene matches. The CDR3 totals 19 residues. Per germline, CDR1 SGHRS and CDR2 YFSETQ. The CDR3 DNA follows: TGCGCCAGCAGCTTGGACGGACTAGCGGGATGGGCGAACACCGGGGAGCTGTTTTTT. It yields the protein CASSLDGLAGWANTGELFF.

The CDR3: CAEQTGTGNTGELFF. The CDR3 region has the DNA TGTGCCGAGCAGACCGGGACAGGGAACACCGGGGAGCTGTTTTTT. The chain uses TRBV7-9 and TRBJ2-2; 8 nucleotides match TRBD1. The germline V gene has CDR1 SEHNR and CDR2 FQNEAQ (reference sequence). The CDR3 is 15 amino acids. Trimming at V came to 11 bases and at J to 1 base, leaving 9 bases not matched to a gene.

The rearrangement joins TRBV11-1 to TRBJ1-6, with D possibly TRBD1 on 5 matching bases. Germline-derived CDR1 and CDR2 are SGHAT and FQDESV (reference sequence). The length of the CDR3 is 14 residues. Trimming stripped 3 bases from V and 4 bases from J, with 7 bases between. The CDR3 region is CASSFRQYNSPLHF. The CDR3 nucleotides read TGTGCCAGCAGCTTCCGACAGTATAATTCACCCCTCCACTTT.

The chain couples TRBV19 to TRBJ2-5; D may be TRBD2 (6 bases). The closer fit of TRBJ2-7 to the DNA end suggests the J call may be wrong. The germline V gene has CDR1 LNHDA and CDR2 SQIVND (reference sequence). The CDR3 is made up of 15 amino acids. The CDR3 is CASSIARGFSYEQYF. The CDR3 coding sequence is TGTGCCAGTAGTATAGCGCGGGGATTCTCCTACGAGCAGTACTTC.

The chain links TRBV27 to TRBJ1-2, with D possibly being TRBD1 (5 bases). The V and J ends lost 6 bases and 5 bases respectively, with 13 bases between them. Germline-derived CDR1 and CDR2 are MNHEY and SMNVEV (reference sequence). The CDR3 runs to 13 residues. CDR3 in amino acids: CASRARGVYGYTF. DNA for the CDR3: TGTGCCAGCAGGGCGCGGGGGGTATATGGCTACACCTTC.

The chain carries TRBV15 and TRBJ2-1, with D maybe TRBD1 (8 bases). This CDR3 has 15 residues. Trimming removed 7 bases from V and 5 bases from J, with 18 bases in between. Germline V gives CDR1 LNHNV, CDR2 YYDKDF (reference sequence). The chain's CDR3 is CATKQGGWADNEQFF. The CDR3 region has the DNA TGTGCCACCAAACAGGGGGGGTGGGCGGACAATGAGCAGTTCTTC. Filled out from reference TRBV15 and TRBJ2-1, the complete variable domain reads DAMVIQNPRYQVTQFGKPVTLSCSQTLNHNVMYWYQQKSSQAPKLLFHYYDKDFNNEADTPDNFQSRRPNTSFCFLDIRSPGLGDTAMYLCATKQGGWADNEQFFGPGTRLTVL.

The chain is built from TRBV7-5 and TRBJ2-1; the DNA was not used to check the table's D call, TRBD2. TRBV7-5 is described as a pseudogene. The CDR3 is 16 amino acids. The CDR3 region is CVRSSPSGRAKNEQFF. Here the CDR3 DNA reads TGTGTCAGAAGCTCGCCTAGCGGGAGGGCCAAGAATGAGCAGTTCTTC.

V is TRBV5-4 and J is TRBJ2-3; 14 bases line up with TRBD2. The length of the CDR3 is 18 residues. Trimming removed 4 bases from V and 4 bases from J; junction bases left unmatched: 11. Germline CDR1 reads SGHNT; CDR2 reads YYREEE (reference sequence). CDR3 nucleotide sequence: TGTGCCAGCAGCGGATCCGGGACTAGCGGGAGCAAGCCAGATACGCAGTATTTT. As protein: CASSGSGTSGSKPDTQYF. The variable domain in full, completed from reference TRBV5-4 and TRBJ2-3, reads ETGVTQSPTHLIKTRGQQVTLRCSSQSGHNTVSWYQQALGQGPQFIFQYYREEENGRGNFPPRFSGLQFPNYSSELNVNALELDDSALYLCASSGSGTSGSKPDTQYFGPGTRLTVL.

The CDR3 bases are TGTGCCAGCAGTGTGGAGGGCCCAGATACGCAGTATTTT. This encodes CASSVEGPDTQYF. V and J are TRBV6-5 and TRBJ2-3; tentatively, D is TRBD2 (6 bases). Germline values: CDR1 MNHEY, CDR2 SVGAGI. V was clipped by 5 bases and J by 4 bases, with 10 bases between them. This CDR3 has 13 amino acids.

The CDR3 here is CASTPGGAPNTGELFF. As DNA, the CDR3 is TGTGCCAGCACCCCAGGGGGCGCACCGAACACCGGGGAGCTGTTTTTT. The chain uses TRBV28 and TRBJ2-2, with 8 bases identical to TRBD1. Trimming cost V 7 bases and J 0 bases; bases outside gene matches: 7. Germline CDR1 is MDHEN and CDR2 is SYDVKM. The CDR3 extends over 16 amino acids.

This chain joins TRBV28 and TRBJ2-7; D is ambiguous. The CDR3 is made up of 14 amino acids. The germline V gene has CDR1 MDHEN and CDR2 SYDVKM. V shed 5 bases and J shed 2 bases, with 13 bases lying between them. CDR3 DNA: TGTGCCAGCAGTATCCACCTAGATACCTACGAGCAGTACTTC. Its protein product is CASSIHLDTYEQYF.

This chain links TRBV18 with TRBJ1-1; no firm D call. The CDR3 is 14 amino acids. Trimming took 5 bases from V and 5 from J, leaving 15 bases between them. Germline V CDR1 and CDR2: KGHSH, LQKENI. This CDR3 is CASSTNQGRTEAFF. For the CDR3, the DNA is TGTGCCAGCTCAACCAACCAAGGAAGGACTGAAGCTTTCTTT.

The V call is TRBV5-1, the J call TRBJ2-2; D is undetermined. CDR1 and CDR2 (germline): SGHRS, YFSETQ. Trimming shortened V by 4 bases and J by 0 bases, and 22 bases separated the two germline ends. The length of the CDR3 is 19 residues. The CDR3, as DNA: TGCGCCAGCAGCCCCCGGTCGGCCCTGACACTTTCGAACACCGGGGAGCTGTTTTTT. It is translated as CASSPRSALTLSNTGELFF.

This chain connects TRBV5-4 to TRBJ2-1; 16 bases match TRBD2. CDR1 SGHNT and CDR2 YYREEE come from the germline V gene (reference sequence). The CDR3 contains 17 residues. V trimming: 3 bases; J trimming: 3 bases; junction bases outside the gene matches: 3. Here the CDR3 DNA reads TGTGCCAGCAGCTCGGGACTAGCGGGAGGGAACTACAATGAGCAGTTCTTC. Protein: CASSSGLAGGNYNEQFF.

V is TRBV5-1 and J is TRBJ1-5; TRBD1 is a possible D gene (6 bases). V was trimmed by 0 bases and J by 3 bases, leaving 10 bases between them. CDR1 is SGHRS, CDR2 YFSETQ, per germline. There are 15 residues in the CDR3. The CDR3 region is CASSLVTGPNQPQHF. The CDR3 nucleotides are TGCGCCAGCAGCTTGGTAACAGGGCCCAATCAGCCCCAGCATTTT. Full variable domain (rest looked up from reference TRBV5-1 and TRBJ1-5): KAGVTQTPRYLIKTRGQQVTLSCSPISGHRSVSWYQQTPGQGLQFLFEYFSETQRNKGNFPGRFSGRQFSNSRSEMNVSTLELGDSALYLCASSLVTGPNQPQHFGDGTRLSIL.